This T cell receptor (beta chain) was recorded in a study of metastatic and nonmetastatic thyroid tumors. On the study more broadly: Repertoires of blood and of tissue (tumor or nodule) from malignant and benign thyroid patients were compared.

In the original workflow: What underpinned the distant-metastasis classifier for papillary thyroid cancer was the set of CDR3 differences across clinicopathological groups. TCRdb re-analyzed the PCR reads through MiXCR. TCRdb, rather than the study authors, made the V and J calls. The table has roughly 57,000 clones, about 20% seen once. Patients were all untreated before their thyroid surgery. Study-level results: It was reported that TCR beta diversity was significantly higher in malignant thyroid tumors than benign nodules, in blood and tumor.

Note on this clone: No antigen is known for it. A much larger clone lies a single base off, so this may be a read error.

The TCR comes from a female donor with papillary thyroid cancer or a benign thyroid nodule (not recorded which). Some clones in this sample may be carry-over from other donors' samples. The source material was blood.

The CDR3 DNA sequence: TGTGCCAGCAGCCAAGTTTATGCCTACGAGCAGTACTTC. Its protein is CASSQVYAYEQYF. The rearrangement joins TRBV3-1 to TRBJ2-7; D is unresolved. The germline V gene has CDR1 LGHDT and CDR2 YNNKEL (reference sequence). The CDR3 runs 13 residues. Trimming cost V 1 base and J 2 bases, with 6 bases left between them.